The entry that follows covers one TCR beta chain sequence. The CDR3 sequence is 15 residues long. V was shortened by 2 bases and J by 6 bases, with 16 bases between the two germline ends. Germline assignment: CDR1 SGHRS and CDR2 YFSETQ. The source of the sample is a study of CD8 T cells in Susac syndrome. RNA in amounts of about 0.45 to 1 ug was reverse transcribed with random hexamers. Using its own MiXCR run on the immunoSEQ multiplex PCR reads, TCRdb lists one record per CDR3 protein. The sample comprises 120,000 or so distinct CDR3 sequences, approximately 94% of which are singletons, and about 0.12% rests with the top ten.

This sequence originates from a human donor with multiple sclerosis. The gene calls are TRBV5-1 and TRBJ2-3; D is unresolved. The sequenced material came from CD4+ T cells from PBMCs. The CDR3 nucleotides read TGCGCCAGCAGCTTCGAAGGATACCAATATGATACGCAGTATTTT. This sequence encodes CASSFEGYQYDTQYF.